One sample yielded the 12 T cell receptor beta chains listed below, sequenced in a study of T cell changes during pregnancy in multiple sclerosis. Clones were read by immunoSEQ multiplex PCR, and TCRdb kept only the in-frame ones, dropping some. Of about 50,000 clones detected, around 94% appear once; the ten largest clones hold less than 0.8%. Sample: CD4+ T cells from peripheral blood mononuclear cells, taken in the third trimester of pregnancy. The receptors shown here come from a female donor with multiple sclerosis, enrolled in a pregnancy study.

V and J are TRBV7-2 and TRBJ2-7; 10 nucleotides agree with TRBD2. There are 17 residues in the CDR3. The trim removed 5 bases at V and 0 bases at J, leaving 10 bases unmatched. The V gene's germline CDR1 is SGHTA and CDR2 FQGNSA. CDR3 in amino acids: CASSARTSGYSSYEQYF. The CDR3 DNA is TGTGCCAGCAGCGCCCGGACTAGCGGTTACAGCTCCTACGAGCAGTACTTC.

This sequence joins TRBV6-5 and TRBJ1-1, with D maybe TRBD1 (5 bases). The CDR3 is made up of 14 amino acids. Trimming removed 7 bases at V and 5 bases at J, with 17 bases between. Germline V gene sequence: CDR1 MNHEY, CDR2 SVGAGI. The CDR3 spells CASTLGGVDTEAFF. Here the CDR3 DNA reads TGTGCCAGCACCCTCGGGGGAGTAGATACTGAAGCTTTCTTT.

V is TRBV6-6 and J is TRBJ2-1; 7 bases are shared with TRBD1. Losses at the gene ends were 6 bases for V and 5 bases for J; bases not matched to a gene: 10. There are 15 residues in the CDR3. From germline, CDR1 is MNHNY and CDR2 SVGAGI (reference sequence). The CDR3 DNA reads TGTGCCAGCAGACCCGACAGGGAGAAGGACAATGAGCAGTTCTTC. Amino acids: CASRPDREKDNEQFF.

The chain carries TRBV5-4 and TRBJ2-3; 8 bases are shared with TRBD2. V shed 4 bases and J 2 bases; nucleotides not matched to a gene: 12. In germline, CDR1 is SGHNT, CDR2 YYREEE (reference sequence). CDR3 length equals 17 residues. CDR3 residues: CASSRGWGRGDTDTQYF. CDR3 in DNA: TGTGCCAGCAGCCGGGGATGGGGGCGGGGGGACACAGATACGCAGTATTTT.

The rearrangement joins TRBV5-5 to TRBJ2-1, with 7 bases fitting TRBD2. The CDR3 is made up of 18 amino acids. Germline CDR1 reads SGHKS; CDR2 reads YYEKEE (reference sequence). After removal of 2 bases from V and 5 bases from J, the junction contained 16 bases not matched to a gene. In DNA form, the CDR3 reads TGTGCCAGCAGCTTCTGGGTCAGCGGGGTGTTAGGTAACAATGAGCAGTTCTTC. The encoded protein is CASSFWVSGVLGNNEQFF.

The V gene is TRBV2, the J gene TRBJ2-5, with D possibly TRBD2 on 5 matching bases. Per the germline V gene, CDR1 is SNHLY and CDR2 is FYNNEI. This CDR3 region has 13 residues. The V and J ends lost 8 bases and 5 bases respectively, with 15 bases between them. As DNA, the CDR3 is TGTGCCAGCCTGGGTAGCCGAGGGGAGACCCAGTACTTC. Protein sequence: CASLGSRGETQYF.

This chain links TRBV7-3 with TRBJ2-1; 8 nucleotides agree with TRBD2. V gave up 0 bases and J gave up 7 bases; unmatched junction bases: 5. This CDR3 is 15 amino acids long. Germline V lookup: CDR1 SGHTA, CDR2 FQGTGA. The CDR3 loop reads CASSLTGTSGNEQFF. The CDR3 bases are TGTGCCAGCAGCTTAACAGGGACTAGTGGTAATGAGCAGTTCTTC.

This chain links TRBV7-8 with TRBJ2-7, with D perhaps matching TRBD2 (5 bases). The CDR3 spans 14 residues. Trimming cost V 9 bases and J 5 bases, with 20 bases left between them. CDR1 and CDR2 (germline): SGHVS, FQNEAQ. For the CDR3, the DNA is TGTGCCAGTCTTACCCACCAAGAGGGTAACGAGCAGTACTTC. Translation: CASLTHQEGNEQYF.

The V call is TRBV7-6, the J call TRBJ1-1; possibly TRBD1 for D (5 bases). The germline V and J ends were trimmed by 2 bases and 3 bases, with 13 bases remaining between them. CDR1 is SGHVS and CDR2 is FNYEAQ in the germline V gene. The CDR3 contains 15 residues. This CDR3 is CASSLSIGGDTEAFF. The CDR3 nucleotides are TGTGCCAGCAGCTTAAGTATAGGAGGGGACACTGAAGCTTTCTTT.

The CDR3 nucleotides read TGTGCCAGCAGCAAGCGGGGGGGCCCAACAGATACGCAGTATTTT. Protein sequence: CASSKRGGPTDTQYF. The chain recombines TRBV7-2 with TRBJ2-3; 10 nucleotides line up with TRBD2. The CDR3 covers 15 residues. The J segment lost 3 bases and the V segment lost 5 bases, leaving 5 bases of the junction unmatched. From germline, CDR1 is SGHTA and CDR2 FQGNSA. The full variable domain, in which reference TRBV7-2 and TRBJ2-3 provide the parts outside the CDR3, is GAGVSQSPSNKVTEKGKDVELRCDPISGHTALYWYRQSLGQGLEFLIYFQGNSAPDKSGLPSDRFSAERTGGSVSTLTIQRTQQEDSAVYLCASSKRGGPTDTQYFGPGTRLTVL.

The rearrangement links TRBV5-1 to TRBJ1-1; D is perhaps TRBD1 (5 bases). The CDR3 is 14 amino acids. CDR1 and CDR2 (germline): SGHRS, YFSETQ. Trimming took off 1 base at V and 1 base at J, with 8 bases between the two ends. The CDR3 spells CASSLTGENTEAFF. The DNA for the CDR3 is TGCGCCAGCAGCTTGACAGGAGAGAACACTGAAGCTTTCTTT.

This clone was picked up a small number of times. The rearrangement uses TRBV11-3 and TRBJ1-3; D remains ambiguous. Germline assignment: CDR1 SGHNT and CDR2 YENEEA. The V and J ends lost 0 bases and 4 bases respectively, with 4 bases between them. CDR3 size: 13 residues. As DNA, the CDR3 is TGTGCCAGCAGCTTAGACCTCGGAAACACCATATATTTT. Translation: CASSLDLGNTIYF.